Listed here are 11 T cell receptor beta chains from one sample, sequenced in a study of neurological immune-mediated disorders. TCRdb passed the 5' RACE reads through MiXCR, listing each CDR3 protein once. The sample yields about 50,000 distinct CDR3 sequences, 10% seen once. The sample consisted of PBMCs. Receptors originate from a man aged 65 to 85 with HTLV-1-associated myelopathy (HAM/TSP).

This clonotype was seen repeatedly, ten times or more. The chain employs TRBV5-1 and TRBJ2-7, with 14 bases lining up with TRBD2. The ends lost 1 base at V and 5 bases at J; junction bases unmatched: 5. The germline V gene encodes CDR1 SGHRS and CDR2 YFSETQ. The CDR3 runs to 16 residues. The CDR3 DNA reads TGCGCCAGCAGCTTGAGGGGACTAGCGGGAGACAACGAGCAGTACTTC. Translating gives CASSLRGLAGDNEQYF.

Many counts were recorded for this clonotype. The CDR3: CASSGTGTDTQYF. CDR3 nucleotide sequence: TGTGCCAGCAGCGGAACAGGGACAGATACGCAGTATTTT. The chain links TRBV5-8 to TRBJ2-3; D is perhaps TRBD1 (6 bases). This CDR3 region has 13 residues. Deletions cut 4 bases from V and 3 bases from J, with 9 bases between. Germline-derived CDR1 and CDR2 are SGHTS and YDEGEE.

This clonotype was seen many times. V gene TRBV7-9 combines with J gene TRBJ2-2; D gene unclear. The length of the CDR3 is 13 residues. Germline CDR1 and CDR2: SEHNR and FQNEAQ (reference sequence). Trimming stripped 1 base from V and 6 bases from J, with 6 bases between. CDR3 sequence: CASSLGVAGELFF. The CDR3 coding sequence is TGTGCCAGCAGCTTAGGGGTTGCCGGGGAGCTGTTTTTT.

This clonotype was detected many times. The V call is TRBV6-1, the J call TRBJ1-5; D not certain. Per the germline V gene, CDR1 is MNHNS and CDR2 is SASEGT. V dropped 6 bases and J dropped 0 bases, with 12 bases sitting between them. The CDR3 runs to 15 residues. The CDR3 here is CASSKDGSSNQPQHF. CDR3 DNA sequence: TGTGCCAGCAGCAAGGACGGTTCTAGCAATCAGCCCCAGCATTTT.

In its sample, this clonotype was seen many times. The genes are TRBV20-1 and TRBJ2-7; 9 bases match TRBD1. Looked up from germline, CDR1 is DFQATT and CDR2 is SNEGSKA (reference sequence). V dropped 0 bases and J dropped 2; count of bases not matched to a gene: 8. The CDR3 loop spans 16 amino acids. The DNA of the CDR3 is TGCAGTGCTAGAGATAAGGAGGGGACAGGGACCTACGAGCAGTACTTC. Its protein product is CSARDKEGTGTYEQYF.

This clonotype was seen ten or more times. This chain connects TRBV7-2 to TRBJ2-7; TRBD2 agrees at 13 bases. The CDR3 is 19 residues long. The germline V gene has CDR1 SGHTA and CDR2 FQGNSA. Losses at the gene ends were 5 bases for V and 5 bases for J; bases not matched to a gene: 18. The CDR3 sequence is CASSRLSGTSGTPGHEQYF. The DNA for the CDR3 is TGTGCCAGCAGCCGCCTCTCCGGGACTAGCGGGACCCCTGGCCACGAGCAGTACTTC.

This clonotype was observed at least ten times. This chain links TRBV7-2 with TRBJ2-1; TRBD2 agrees at 9 bases. The CDR3 runs to 15 residues. Germline CDR1 SGHTA, CDR2 FQGNSA. The ends lost 3 bases at V and 5 bases at J; junction bases unmatched: 5. This chain's CDR3 is CASSFSGSGNNEQFF. DNA for the CDR3: TGTGCCAGCAGCTTTAGCGGGAGTGGGAACAATGAGCAGTTCTTC.

This clonotype is medium-sized within its sample. The chain is built from TRBV24-1 and TRBJ2-3; D may match TRBD1 or TRBD2 (6 bases each). Germline CDR1 and CDR2: KGHDR and SFDVKD. The CDR3 has 13 residues. V lost 3 bases and J 9 bases, leaving 12 bases between the germline ends. CDR3 coding DNA: TGTGCCACCAGTGATCATACAGGGAGGACGCAGTATTTT. This codes for CATSDHTGRTQYF.

This clonotype was found many times. The rearrangement uses TRBV12-3 or TRBV12-4 and TRBJ2-7; 11 bases agree with TRBD1. Unmatched junction bases numbered 4, after V lost 5 bases and J lost 7 bases. The CDR3 sequence is 13 residues long. The CDR3 loop reads CASSPGTGGEQYF. In nucleotides, the CDR3 is TGTGCCAGCAGTCCCGGGACAGGGGGAGAGCAGTACTTC.

This clonotype was detected ten times or more. The V gene is TRBV6-2 or TRBV6-3, the J gene TRBJ2-2; possibly TRBD1 for D (6 bases). Between the trimmed V and J ends, which lost 4 bases and 6 bases, there was a span of 15 bases. Germline values: CDR1 MNHEY, CDR2 SVGEGT. The CDR3 has 15 amino acids. The CDR3 DNA is TGTGCCAGCAGTTTCTCTAGGACAGCCTCCGGGGAGCTGTTTTTT. It encodes CASSFSRTASGELFF.

This clonotype showed up many times. A junction end diverges from the germline sequence, so it may reflect a read error. Written as DNA, the CDR3 is TGCGCCAGCAGCCCGGGACAGGGTTACTACGAGCAGTACTTC. Its translation: CASSPGQGYYEQYF. The chain carries TRBV28 and TRBJ2-7; 9 bases agree with TRBD1. The CDR3 is 14 residues long. Per germline, CDR1 MDHEN and CDR2 SYDVKM.